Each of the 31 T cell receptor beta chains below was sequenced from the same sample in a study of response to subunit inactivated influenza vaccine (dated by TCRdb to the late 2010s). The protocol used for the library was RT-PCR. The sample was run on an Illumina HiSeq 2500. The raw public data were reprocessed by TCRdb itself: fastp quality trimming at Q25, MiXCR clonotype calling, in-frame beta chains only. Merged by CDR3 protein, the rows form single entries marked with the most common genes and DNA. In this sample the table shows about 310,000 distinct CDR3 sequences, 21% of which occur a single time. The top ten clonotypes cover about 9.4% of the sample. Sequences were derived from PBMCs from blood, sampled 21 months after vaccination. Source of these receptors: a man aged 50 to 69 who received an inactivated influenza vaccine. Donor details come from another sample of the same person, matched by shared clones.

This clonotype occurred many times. DNA of the CDR3: TGTGCCAGCAGTGGGACGGCAGGAGTTAATGAAAAACTGTTTTTT. Residues: CASSGTAGVNEKLFF. This chain uses TRBV12-3 or TRBV12-4 with TRBJ1-4, with D perhaps matching TRBD1 (5 bases). V was shortened by 5 bases and J by 4 bases, with 14 bases between the two germline ends. The CDR3 consists of 15 residues.

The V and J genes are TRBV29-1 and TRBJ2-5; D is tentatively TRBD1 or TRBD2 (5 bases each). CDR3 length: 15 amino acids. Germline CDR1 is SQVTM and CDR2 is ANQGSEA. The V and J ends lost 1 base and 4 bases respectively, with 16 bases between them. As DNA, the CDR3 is TGCAGCGTTGAAGTAGTATGGGGGAAGGCAGAGACCCAGTACTTC. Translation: CSVEVVWGKAETQYF.

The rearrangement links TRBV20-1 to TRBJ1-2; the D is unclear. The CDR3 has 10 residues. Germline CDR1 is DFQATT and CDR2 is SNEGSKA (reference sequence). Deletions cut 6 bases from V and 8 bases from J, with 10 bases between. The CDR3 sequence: CSAKIEGYTF. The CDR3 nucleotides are TGCAGTGCCAAAATTGAGGGCTACACCTTC.

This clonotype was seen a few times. The CDR3 DNA is TGCGCCAGCAGCTTGGCCAGTGCGGGACTAGGTTCCCATGAGCAGTTCTTC. This gives the protein CASSLASAGLGSHEQFF. J is TRBJ2-1 and V is TRBV5-1, with 8 nucleotides matching TRBD2. Germline assignment: CDR1 SGHRS and CDR2 YFSETQ. CDR3 length: 17 residues. V was clipped by 0 bases and J by 8 bases; unmatched bases: 13.

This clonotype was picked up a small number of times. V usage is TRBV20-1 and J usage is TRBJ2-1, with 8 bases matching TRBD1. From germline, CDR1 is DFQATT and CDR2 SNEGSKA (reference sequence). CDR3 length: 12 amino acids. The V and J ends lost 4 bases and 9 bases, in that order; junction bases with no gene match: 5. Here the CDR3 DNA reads TGCAGTGCTACCCGACAGGGGCTTGAGCAGTTCTTC. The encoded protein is CSATRQGLEQFF.

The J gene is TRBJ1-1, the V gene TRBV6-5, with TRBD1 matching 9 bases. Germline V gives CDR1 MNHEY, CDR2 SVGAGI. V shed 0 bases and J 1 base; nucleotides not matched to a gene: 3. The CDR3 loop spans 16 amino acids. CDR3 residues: CASSYSTDRGNTEAFF. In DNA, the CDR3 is TGTGCCAGCAGTTACTCCACGGACAGGGGGAACACTGAAGCTTTCTTT.

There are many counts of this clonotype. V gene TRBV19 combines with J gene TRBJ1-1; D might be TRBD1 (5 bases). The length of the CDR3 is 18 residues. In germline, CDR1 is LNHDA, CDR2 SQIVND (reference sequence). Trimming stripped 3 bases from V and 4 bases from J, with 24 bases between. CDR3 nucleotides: TGTGCCAGTAGTATCAGGGTTTCGGCACCCTTCTGGGGCACTGAAGCTTTCTTT. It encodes CASSIRVSAPFWGTEAFF.

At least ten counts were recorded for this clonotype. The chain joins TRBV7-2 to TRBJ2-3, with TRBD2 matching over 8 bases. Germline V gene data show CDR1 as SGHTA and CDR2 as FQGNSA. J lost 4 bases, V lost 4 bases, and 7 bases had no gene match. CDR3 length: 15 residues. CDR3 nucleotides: TGTGCCAGCAGCTCCTTAGCGGGAAGTCCAGATACGCAGTATTTT. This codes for CASSSLAGSPDTQYF.

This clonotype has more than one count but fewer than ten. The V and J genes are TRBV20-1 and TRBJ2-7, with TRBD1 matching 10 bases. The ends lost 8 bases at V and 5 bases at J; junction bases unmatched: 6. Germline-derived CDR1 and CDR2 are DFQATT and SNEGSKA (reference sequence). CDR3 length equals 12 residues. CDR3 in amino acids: CSSATGGNEQYF. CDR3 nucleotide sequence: TGCAGTTCCGCGACAGGGGGCAACGAGCAGTACTTC.

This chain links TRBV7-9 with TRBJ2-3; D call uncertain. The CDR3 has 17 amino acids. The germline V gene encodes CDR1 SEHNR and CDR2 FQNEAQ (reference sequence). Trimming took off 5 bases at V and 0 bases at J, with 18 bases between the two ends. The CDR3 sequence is CASSPPGWLTSTDTQYF. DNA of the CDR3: TGTGCCAGCAGCCCCCCCGGCTGGCTTACTAGCACAGATACGCAGTATTTT.

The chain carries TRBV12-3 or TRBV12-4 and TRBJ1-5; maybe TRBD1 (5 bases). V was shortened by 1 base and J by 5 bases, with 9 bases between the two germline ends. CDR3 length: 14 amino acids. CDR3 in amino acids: CASSLVGRDQPQHF. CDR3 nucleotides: TGTGCCAGCAGTTTAGTGGGGCGAGATCAGCCCCAGCATTTT.

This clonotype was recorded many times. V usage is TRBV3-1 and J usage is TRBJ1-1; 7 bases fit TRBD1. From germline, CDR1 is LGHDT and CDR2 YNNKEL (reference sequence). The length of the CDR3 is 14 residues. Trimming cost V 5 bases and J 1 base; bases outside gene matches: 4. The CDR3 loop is CASSFGDRNTEAFF. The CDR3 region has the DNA TGTGCCAGCAGCTTTGGGGACAGGAACACTGAAGCTTTCTTT.

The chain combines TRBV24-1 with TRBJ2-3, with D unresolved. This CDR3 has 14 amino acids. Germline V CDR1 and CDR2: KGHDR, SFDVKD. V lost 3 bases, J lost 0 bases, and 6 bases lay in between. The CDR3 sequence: CATSDARSTDTQYF. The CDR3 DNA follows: TGTGCCACCAGTGATGCCAGGAGCACAGATACGCAGTATTTT.

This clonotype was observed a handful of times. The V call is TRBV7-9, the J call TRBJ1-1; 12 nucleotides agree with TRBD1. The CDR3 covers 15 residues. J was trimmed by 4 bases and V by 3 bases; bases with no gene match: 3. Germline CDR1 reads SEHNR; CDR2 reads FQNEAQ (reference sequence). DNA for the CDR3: TGTGCCAGCAGCTTCGGGACAGGGGGCGCCACTGAAGCTTTCTTT. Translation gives CASSFGTGGATEAFF.

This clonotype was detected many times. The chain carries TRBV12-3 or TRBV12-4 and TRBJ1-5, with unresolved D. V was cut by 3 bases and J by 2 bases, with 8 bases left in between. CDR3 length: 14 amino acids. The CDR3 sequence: CASSLRGGNQPQHF. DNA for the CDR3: TGTGCCAGCAGTTTGCGGGGTGGCAATCAGCCCCAGCATTTT.

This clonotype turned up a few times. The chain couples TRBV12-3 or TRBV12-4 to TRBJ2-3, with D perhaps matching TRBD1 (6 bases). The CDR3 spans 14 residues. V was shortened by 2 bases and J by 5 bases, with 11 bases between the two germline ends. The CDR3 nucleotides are TGTGCCAGCAGTTTAAGACAGGAAGGAGATACGCAGTATTTT. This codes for CASSLRQEGDTQYF.

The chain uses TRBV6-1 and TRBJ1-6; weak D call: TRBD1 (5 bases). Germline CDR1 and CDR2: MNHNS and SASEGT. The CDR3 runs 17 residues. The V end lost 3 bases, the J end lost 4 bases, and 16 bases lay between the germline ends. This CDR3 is CASSDGAWARYNSPLHF. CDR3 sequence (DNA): TGTGCCAGCAGTGACGGGGCGTGGGCGAGGTATAATTCACCCCTCCACTTT.

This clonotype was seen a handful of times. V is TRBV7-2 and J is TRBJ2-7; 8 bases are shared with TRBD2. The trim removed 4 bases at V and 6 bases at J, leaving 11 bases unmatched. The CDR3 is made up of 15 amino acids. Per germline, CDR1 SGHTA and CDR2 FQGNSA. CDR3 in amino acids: CASSSTGTRAGEQYF. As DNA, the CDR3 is TGTGCCAGCAGCTCCACCGGGACTAGGGCCGGCGAGCAGTACTTC.

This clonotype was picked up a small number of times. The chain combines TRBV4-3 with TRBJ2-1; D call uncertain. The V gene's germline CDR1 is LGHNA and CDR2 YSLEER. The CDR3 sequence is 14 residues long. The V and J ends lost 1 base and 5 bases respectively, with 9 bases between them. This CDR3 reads CASSQGQADNEQFF. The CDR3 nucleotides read TGCGCCAGCAGCCAAGGCCAGGCGGACAATGAGCAGTTCTTC.

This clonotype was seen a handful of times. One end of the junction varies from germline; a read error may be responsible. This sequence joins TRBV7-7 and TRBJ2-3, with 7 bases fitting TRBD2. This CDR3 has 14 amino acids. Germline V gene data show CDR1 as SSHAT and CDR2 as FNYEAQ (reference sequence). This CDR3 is CASSPGLGVDTQYF. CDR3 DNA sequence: TGTGCTAGCAGCCCCGGACTAGGAGTCGATACGCAGTATTTT.

The CDR3 loop reads CASTPGVAGELFF. CDR3 DNA: TGTGCCAGCACCCCTGGAGTGGCCGGGGAGCTGTTTTTT. This chain connects TRBV12-3 or TRBV12-4 to TRBJ2-2, with no clear D. Trimming removed 7 bases at V and 6 bases at J, with 12 bases between. The CDR3 loop spans 13 amino acids.

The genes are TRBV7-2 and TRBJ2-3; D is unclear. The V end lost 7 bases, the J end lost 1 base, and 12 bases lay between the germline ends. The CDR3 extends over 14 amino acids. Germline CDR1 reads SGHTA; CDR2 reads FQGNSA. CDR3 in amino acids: CASTKSPGTDTQYF. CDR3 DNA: TGTGCCAGCACCAAAAGTCCGGGCACAGATACGCAGTATTTT.

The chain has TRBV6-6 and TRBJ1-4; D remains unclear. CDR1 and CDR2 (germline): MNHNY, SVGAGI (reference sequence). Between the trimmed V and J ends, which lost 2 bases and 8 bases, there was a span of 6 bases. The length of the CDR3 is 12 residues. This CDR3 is CASSYGREKLFF. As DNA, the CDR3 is TGTGCCAGCAGTTACGGGCGGGAAAAACTGTTTTTT.

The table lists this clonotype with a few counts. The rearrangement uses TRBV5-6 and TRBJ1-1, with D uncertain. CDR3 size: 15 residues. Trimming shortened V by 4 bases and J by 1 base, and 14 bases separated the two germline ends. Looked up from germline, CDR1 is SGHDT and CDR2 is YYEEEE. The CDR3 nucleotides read TGTGCCAGCAGCCTCGGAGGGCGGTGGAACACTGAAGCTTTCTTT. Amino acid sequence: CASSLGGRWNTEAFF.

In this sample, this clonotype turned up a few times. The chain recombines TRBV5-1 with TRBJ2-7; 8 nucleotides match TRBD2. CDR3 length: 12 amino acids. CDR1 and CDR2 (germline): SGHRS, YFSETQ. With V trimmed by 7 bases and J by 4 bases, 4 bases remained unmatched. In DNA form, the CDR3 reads TGCGCCAGCTCCGGGACTAGTTACGAGCAGTACTTC. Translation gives CASSGTSYEQYF.

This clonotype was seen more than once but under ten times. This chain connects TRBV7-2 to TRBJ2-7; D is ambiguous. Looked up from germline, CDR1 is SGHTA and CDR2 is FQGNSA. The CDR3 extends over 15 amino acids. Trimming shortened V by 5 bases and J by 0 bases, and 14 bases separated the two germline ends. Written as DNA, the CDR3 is TGTGCCAGCAGCCCTACCCGGCAAAGCTCCTACGAGCAGTACTTC. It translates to CASSPTRQSSYEQYF.

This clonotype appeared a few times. CDR3 amino acids: CSVEVAADTQYF. The CDR3 bases are TGCAGCGTTGAAGTGGCAGCAGATACGCAGTATTTT. The J gene is TRBJ2-3, the V gene TRBV29-1; no clear D. V lost 1 base to trimming and J lost 4 bases, with 6 bases between them. Germline lookup yields CDR1 SQVTM and CDR2 ANQGSEA. The CDR3 is made up of 12 amino acids.

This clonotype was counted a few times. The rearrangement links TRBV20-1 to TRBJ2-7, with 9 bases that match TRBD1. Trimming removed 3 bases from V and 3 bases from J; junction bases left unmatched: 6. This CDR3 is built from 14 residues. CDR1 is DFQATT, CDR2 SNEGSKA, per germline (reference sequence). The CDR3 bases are TGCAGTGCTAGCGGCGCGGGACAGGGCTACGAGCAGTACTTC. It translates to CSASGAGQGYEQYF.

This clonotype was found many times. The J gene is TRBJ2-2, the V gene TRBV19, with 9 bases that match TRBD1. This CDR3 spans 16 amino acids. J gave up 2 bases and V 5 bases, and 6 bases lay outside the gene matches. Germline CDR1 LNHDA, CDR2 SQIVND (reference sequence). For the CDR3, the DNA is TGTGCCAGTAGTGCCACAGGGGGCATTAACACCGGGGAGCTGTTTTTT. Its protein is CASSATGGINTGELFF.

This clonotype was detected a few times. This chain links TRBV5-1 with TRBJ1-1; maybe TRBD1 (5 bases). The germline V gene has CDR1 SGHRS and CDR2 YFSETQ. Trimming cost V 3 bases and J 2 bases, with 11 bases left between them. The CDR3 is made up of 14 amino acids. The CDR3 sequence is CASSYLGGNTEAFF. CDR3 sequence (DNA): TGCGCCAGCAGCTATCTCGGGGGTAACACTGAAGCTTTCTTT.

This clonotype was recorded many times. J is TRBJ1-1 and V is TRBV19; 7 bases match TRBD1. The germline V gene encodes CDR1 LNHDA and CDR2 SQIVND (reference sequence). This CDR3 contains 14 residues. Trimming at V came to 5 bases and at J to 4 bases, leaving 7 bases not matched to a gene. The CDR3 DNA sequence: TGTGCCAGTAGTCCCCGACAGGGCAGCACTGAAGCTTTCTTT. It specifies CASSPRQGSTEAFF. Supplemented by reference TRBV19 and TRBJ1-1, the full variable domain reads DGGITQSPKYLFRKEGQNVTLSCEQNLNHDAMYWYRQDPGQGLRLIYYSQIVNDFQKGDIAEGYSVSREKKESFPLTVTSAQKNPTAFYLCASSPRQGSTEAFFGQGTRLTVV.